This is a list of T cell receptor beta chains from one sample in a study of blood T cell repertoires in COVID-19. Profiled with immunoSEQ multiplex PCR; TCRdb holds only in-frame clones, not every one. This table has about 310,000 clones, roughly nine tenths appearing once. Sample: peripheral blood. These receptor sequences come from a man aged 18 to 30 with active or convalescent COVID-19. Each CDR3 is given with its conserved first and last residue. D genes are given only for firm matches. Size values are once, few and many counts, or a class for expanded clones, and some rows have none.

size	V	D	J	CDR3	DNA
NA	TRBV20-1	NA	TRBJ2-3	CSASWGDSTDTQYF	TGCAGTGCTAGTTGGGGAGATAGCACAGATACGCAGTATTTT
NA	TRBV4-2	TRBD2	TRBJ2-2	CASSQDIAGEFTGELFF	TGTGCCAGCAGCCAAGATATAGCGGGAGAGTTCACCGGGGAGCTGTTTTTT
NA	TRBV2	TRBD1	TRBJ2-7	CAGVGTESYEQYF	TGTGCCGGTGTGGGGACAGAGTCCTACGAGCAGTACTTC
NA	TRBV4-3	NA	TRBJ1-2	CASSSGGVYGYTF	TGCGCCAGCAGCTCCGGGGGGGTCTATGGCTACACCTTC
NA	TRBV6-5	TRBD2	TRBJ2-5	CASSYSGTSGQETQYF	TGTGCCAGCAGTTACTCCGGGACTAGCGGACAAGAGACCCAGTACTTC
once	TRBV2	TRBD1	TRBJ1-1	CASTRGQGYTEAFF	TGTGCCAGCACCAGGGGGCAAGGGTACACTGAAGCTTTCTTT
NA	TRBV28	NA	TRBJ2-7	CASSLTGVWGDEQYF	TGTGCCAGCAGCCTAACAGGGGTATGGGGGGACGAGCAGTACTTC
NA	TRBV19	TRBD1	TRBJ2-3	CASSTLGQGLTDTQYF	TGTGCCAGTAGTACCCTGGGACAGGGGCTCACAGATACGCAGTATTTT
NA	TRBV4-1	NA	TRBJ1-5	CASSQGSTHSNQPQHF	TGCGCCAGCAGCCAAGGTTCAACACATAGCAATCAGCCCCAGCATTTT
NA	TRBV7-9	NA	TRBJ2-6	CASSLRVQYTGANVLTF	TGTGCCAGCAGCTTACGGGTGCAATATACTGGGGCCAACGTCCTGACTTTC
NA	TRBV14	NA	TRBJ2-7	CASSETLGLSSYEQYF	TGTGCCAGCAGCGAGACCTTGGGCTTGAGCTCCTACGAGCAGTACTTC
NA	TRBV11-2	NA	TRBJ2-3	CASSVESGRKTQYF	TGTGCCAGCAGCGTTGAATCAGGGCGTAAGACGCAGTATTTT
NA	TRBV27	NA	TRBJ2-7	CASSPRAGLSEQYF	TGTGCCAGCTCCCCCAGGGCAGGGTTGTCCGAGCAGTACTTC
NA	TRBV14	NA	TRBJ1-3	CASSLAGGNTIYF	TGTGCCAGCAGCCTTGCAGGTGGGAACACCATATATTTT
NA	TRBV10-3	NA	TRBJ1-5	CAISDGGLENSNQPQHF	TGTGCCATCAGTGACGGGGGGCTGGAAAATAGCAATCAGCCCCAGCATTTT
NA	TRBV19	TRBD1	TRBJ1-1	CASSIHGDRPWNTEAFF	TGTGCCAGTAGTATTCATGGGGACAGGCCTTGGAACACTGAAGCTTTCTTT
NA	TRBV28	TRBD2	TRBJ2-5	CASTIGGEETQYF	TGTGCCAGCACCATTGGGGGGGAAGAGACCCAGTACTTC
NA	TRBV28	TRBD1	TRBJ1-1	CASSTGQLNTEAFF	TGTGCCAGCAGTACGGGACAGCTGAACACTGAAGCTTTCTTT
NA	TRBV28	TRBD1	TRBJ1-5	CASSLQGDQPQHF	TGTGCCAGCAGTTTACAGGGGGATCAGCCCCAGCATTTT
once	TRBV28	NA	TRBJ2-6	CASSLRVFAGANVLTF	TGTGCCAGCAGTCTCAGGGTATTTGCTGGGGCCAACGTCCTGACTTTC
NA	TRBV29-1	NA	TRBJ2-7	CSVPASDRTYEQYF	TGCAGCGTTCCCGCTTCCGACAGAACCTACGAGCAGTACTTC
NA	TRBV28	TRBD1	TRBJ1-1	CASSFPGQGVLGTEAFF	TGTGCCAGCAGTTTCCCGGGACAGGGAGTCTTGGGCACTGAAGCTTTCTTT
NA	TRBV7-8	NA	TRBJ1-1	CASSLAGRQVGEAFF	TGTGCCAGCAGCTTAGCTGGTAGACAGGTTGGTGAAGCTTTCTTT
NA	TRBV27	NA	TRBJ2-5	CASSLSSIRGETQYF	TGTGCCAGCAGCCTAAGTTCCATTCGAGGAGAGACCCAGTACTTC
NA	TRBV6-6	NA	TRBJ1-2	CASSYSTLGGGYTF	TGTGCCAGCAGTTACTCGACTCTCGGTGGTGGCTACACCTTC
NA	TRBV5-4	TRBD2	TRBJ2-5	CASSFNPQNSGRLETQYF	TGTGCCAGCAGCTTTAATCCTCAAAATAGCGGGAGGTTGGAGACCCAGTACTTC
once	TRBV12-3/TRBV12-4	NA	TRBJ2-7	CASGARRLEQYF	TGTGCCAGCGGGGCGAGGCGTCTGGAGCAGTACTTC
few	TRBV27	TRBD2	TRBJ2-7	CASSLSASGPYEQYF	TGTGCCAGCAGTTTGTCGGCTAGCGGACCCTACGAGCAGTACTTC
NA	TRBV5-1	TRBD2	TRBJ2-5	CASSILPTSGEETQYF	TGCGCCAGCAGCATCCTTCCGACTAGCGGGGAAGAGACCCAGTACTTC
few	TRBV14	NA	TRBJ1-6	CASSHPSSYNSPLHF	TGTGCCAGCAGCCACCCCAGTTCCTATAATTCACCCCTCCACTTT
NA	TRBV5-1	TRBD1	TRBJ2-1	CASSLPGTGSNEQFF	TGCGCCAGCAGCCTACCCGGGACAGGGTCCAATGAGCAGTTCTTC
NA	TRBV7-9	NA	TRBJ2-2	CASSFGDSYTGELFF	TGTGCCAGCAGCTTCGGCGACAGCTACACCGGGGAGCTGTTTTTT
NA	TRBV2	TRBD2	TRBJ2-1	CASGTSGYNEQFF	TGTGCCAGCGGGACTAGCGGGTACAATGAGCAGTTCTTC
NA	TRBV29-1	NA	TRBJ1-6	CSVGQGTNSPLHF	TGCAGCGTTGGGCAGGGCACAAATTCACCCCTCCACTTT
NA	TRBV27	NA	TRBJ2-7	CASSPPGGRQRYEQYF	TGTGCCAGCAGCCCTCCTGGAGGGAGACAGCGCTACGAGCAGTACTTC
NA	TRBV19	NA	TRBJ2-5	CASSILFTGREETQYF	TGTGCCAGTAGTATCTTGTTCACCGGCAGGGAAGAGACCCAGTACTTC
NA	TRBV11-2	NA	TRBJ1-2	CASSGTTGYKVGYTF	TGTGCCAGCAGCGGGACCACAGGGTACAAGGTTGGCTACACCTTC
NA	TRBV27	NA	TRBJ1-4	CASSLLGPTNEKLFF	TGTGCCAGCAGTTTATTGGGGCCAACTAATGAAAAACTGTTTTTT
NA	TRBV6-4	TRBD2	TRBJ2-1	CASSELAGGSSEQFF	TGTGCCAGCAGTGAGCTAGCGGGAGGTTCCAGTGAGCAGTTCTTC
NA	TRBV19	TRBD1	TRBJ1-5	CASSIQGAAGNQPQHF	TGTGCCAGTAGTATACAGGGGGCAGCGGGCAATCAGCCCCAGCATTTT
NA	TRBV9	TRBD2	TRBJ2-7	CASSVEASGGLEQYF	TGTGCCAGCAGCGTAGAGGCTAGCGGGGGCCTCGAGCAGTACTTC
NA	TRBV20-1	NA	TRBJ1-2	CSAPRDYGYTF	TGCAGTGCGCCCAGGGACTATGGCTACACCTTC
NA	TRBV5-1	TRBD2	TRBJ2-3	CASSLVFSGAQDTQYF	TGCGCCAGCAGCTTGGTGTTTAGCGGGGCGCAAGATACGCAGTATTTT
NA	TRBV2	NA	TRBJ2-7	CASSGQSYEQYF	TGTGCCAGCAGTGGACAGTCCTACGAGCAGTACTTC
NA	TRBV6-6	NA	TRBJ1-6	CASSRSYNSPLHF	TGTGCCAGCAGTCGGTCATATAATTCACCCCTCCACTTT
NA	TRBV28	TRBD1	TRBJ1-2	CASSLSHRGIGNYGYTF	TGTGCCAGCAGTTTATCCCACAGGGGAATTGGTAACTATGGCTACACCTTC